A single TCR beta chain is shown here with its context. Its antigen is not identified. The data are from a study of identifying expanded T cells in peripheral blood. Measured with immunoSEQ multiplex PCR; TCRdb has only the in-frame clones, and not every one. Among approximately 50,000 clones, approximately 86% were seen once, and the ten largest hold around 15%. This CDR3 is 15 amino acids long. Trimming shortened V by 6 bases and J by 4 bases, and 17 bases separated the two germline ends. Germline CDR1 is SNHLY and CDR2 is FYNNEI. Notes on the study in general: Clone count variance between roughly 2-week samples rose with total template count.

The TCR comes from a person aged 18 to 69 in good health. The chain combines TRBV2 with TRBJ2-3; either TRBD1 or TRBD2 may supply D (5 bases each). Material: blood. The CDR3 is CASSLRRGDADTQYF. In DNA, the CDR3 is TGTGCCAGCAGCCTACGACGTGGGGACGCAGATACGCAGTATTTT.